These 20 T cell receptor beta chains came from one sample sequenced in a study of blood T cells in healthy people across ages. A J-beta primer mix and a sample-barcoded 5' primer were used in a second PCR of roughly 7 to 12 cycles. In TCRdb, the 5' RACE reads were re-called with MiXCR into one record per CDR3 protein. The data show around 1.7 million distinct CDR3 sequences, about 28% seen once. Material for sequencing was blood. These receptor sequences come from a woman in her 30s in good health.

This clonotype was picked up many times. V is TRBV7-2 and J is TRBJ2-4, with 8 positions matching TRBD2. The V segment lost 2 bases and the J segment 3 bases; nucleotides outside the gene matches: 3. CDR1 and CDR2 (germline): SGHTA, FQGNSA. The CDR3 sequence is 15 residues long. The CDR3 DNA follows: TGTGCCAGCAGCTTAACGGGGGGGGACAAAAACATTCAGTACTTC. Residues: CASSLTGGDKNIQYF.

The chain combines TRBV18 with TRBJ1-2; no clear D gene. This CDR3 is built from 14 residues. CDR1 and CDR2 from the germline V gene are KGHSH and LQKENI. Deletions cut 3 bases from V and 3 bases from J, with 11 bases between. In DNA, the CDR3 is TGTGCCAGCTCACCGGCGGCCAGGCACTATGGCTACACCTTC. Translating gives CASSPAARHYGYTF.

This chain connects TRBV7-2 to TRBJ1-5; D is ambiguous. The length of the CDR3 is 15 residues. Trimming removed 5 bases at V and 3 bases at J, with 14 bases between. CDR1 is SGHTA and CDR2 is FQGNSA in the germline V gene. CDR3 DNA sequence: TGTGCCAGCAGCCCGGGAGGACCCTTCAATCAGCCCCAGCATTTT. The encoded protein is CASSPGGPFNQPQHF.

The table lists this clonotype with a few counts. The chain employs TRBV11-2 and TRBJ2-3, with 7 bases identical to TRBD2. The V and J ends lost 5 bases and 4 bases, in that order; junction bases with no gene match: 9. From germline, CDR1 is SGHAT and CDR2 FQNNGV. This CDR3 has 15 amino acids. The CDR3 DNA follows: TGTGCCAGCAGCCCAGGACTAGGGTACTCAGATACGCAGTATTTT. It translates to CASSPGLGYSDTQYF.

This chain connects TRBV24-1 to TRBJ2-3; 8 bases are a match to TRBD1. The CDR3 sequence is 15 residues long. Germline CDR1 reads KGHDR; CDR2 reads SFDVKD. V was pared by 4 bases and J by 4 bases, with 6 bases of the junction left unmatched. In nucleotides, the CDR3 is TGTGCCACCAGTGACCCAAGGACAGGGCCAGATACGCAGTATTTT. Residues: CATSDPRTGPDTQYF.

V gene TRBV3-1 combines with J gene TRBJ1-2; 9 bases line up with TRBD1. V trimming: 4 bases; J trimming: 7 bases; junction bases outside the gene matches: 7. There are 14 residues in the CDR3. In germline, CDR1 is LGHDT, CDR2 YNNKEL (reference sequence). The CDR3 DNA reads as TGTGCCAGCAGCCCCAGGGACAGGGACTCTGGCTACACCTTC. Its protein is CASSPRDRDSGYTF.

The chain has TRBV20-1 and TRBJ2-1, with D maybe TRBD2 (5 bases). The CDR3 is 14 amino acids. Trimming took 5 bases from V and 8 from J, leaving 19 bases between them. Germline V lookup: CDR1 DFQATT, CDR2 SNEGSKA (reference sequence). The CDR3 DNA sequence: TGCAGTGCTCTCCCGATCGGGGTGAGCGATGAGCAGTTCTTC. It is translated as CSALPIGVSDEQFF.

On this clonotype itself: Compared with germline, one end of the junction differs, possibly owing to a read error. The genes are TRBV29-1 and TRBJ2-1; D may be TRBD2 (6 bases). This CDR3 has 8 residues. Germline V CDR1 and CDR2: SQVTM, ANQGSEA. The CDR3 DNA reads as TGCGGCGTGGGGGGAGGGTTCTTC. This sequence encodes CGVGGGFF.

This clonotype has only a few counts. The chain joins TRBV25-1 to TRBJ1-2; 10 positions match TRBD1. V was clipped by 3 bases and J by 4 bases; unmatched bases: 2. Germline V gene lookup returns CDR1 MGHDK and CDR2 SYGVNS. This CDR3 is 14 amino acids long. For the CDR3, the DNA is TGTGCCAGCAGTGACCGGACAGGGGGCTATGGCTACACCTTC. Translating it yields CASSDRTGGYGYTF.

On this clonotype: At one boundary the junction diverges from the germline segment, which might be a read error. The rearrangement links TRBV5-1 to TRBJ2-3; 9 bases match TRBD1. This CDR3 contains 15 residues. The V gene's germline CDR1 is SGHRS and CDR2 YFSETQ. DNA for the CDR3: TGCGCCAACAGCTTCCGGGACAGGGTATCAGATACGCAGTATTTT. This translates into CANSFRDRVSDTQYF.

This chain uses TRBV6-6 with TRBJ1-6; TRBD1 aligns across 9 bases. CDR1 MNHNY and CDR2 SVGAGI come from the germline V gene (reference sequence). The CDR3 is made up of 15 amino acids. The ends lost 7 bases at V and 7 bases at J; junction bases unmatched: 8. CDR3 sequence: CASTSWGTGNSPLHF. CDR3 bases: TGTGCCAGCACCTCCTGGGGGACAGGGAATTCACCCCTCCACTTT.

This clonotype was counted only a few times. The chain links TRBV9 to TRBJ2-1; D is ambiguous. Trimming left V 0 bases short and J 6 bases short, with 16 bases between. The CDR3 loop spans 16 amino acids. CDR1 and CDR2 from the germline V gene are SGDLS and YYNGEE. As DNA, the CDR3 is TGTGCCAGCAGCGTAGGCTCTACTGCTAGGATCAATGAGCAGTTCTTC. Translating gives CASSVGSTARINEQFF.

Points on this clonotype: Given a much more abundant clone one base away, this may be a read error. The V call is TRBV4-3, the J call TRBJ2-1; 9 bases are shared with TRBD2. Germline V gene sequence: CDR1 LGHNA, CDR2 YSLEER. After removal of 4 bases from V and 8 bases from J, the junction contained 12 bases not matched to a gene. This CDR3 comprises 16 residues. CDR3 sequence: CASSLGASGIFDEQFF. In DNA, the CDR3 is TGCGCCAGCAGCCTTGGGGCTAGCGGGATTTTCGATGAGCAGTTCTTC.

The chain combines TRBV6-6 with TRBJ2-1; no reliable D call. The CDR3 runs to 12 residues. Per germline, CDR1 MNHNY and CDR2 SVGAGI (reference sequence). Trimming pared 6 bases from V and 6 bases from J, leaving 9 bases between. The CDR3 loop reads CASRGLSNEQFF. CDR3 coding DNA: TGTGCCAGCAGGGGCCTATCCAATGAGCAGTTCTTC.

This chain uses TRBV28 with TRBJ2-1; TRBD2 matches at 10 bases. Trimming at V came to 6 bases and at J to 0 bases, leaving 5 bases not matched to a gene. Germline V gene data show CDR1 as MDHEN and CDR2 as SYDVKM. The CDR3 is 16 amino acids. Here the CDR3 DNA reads TGTGCCAGCAGCCATTCTAGCGGGGGCTCCTACAATGAGCAGTTCTTC. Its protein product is CASSHSSGGSYNEQFF.

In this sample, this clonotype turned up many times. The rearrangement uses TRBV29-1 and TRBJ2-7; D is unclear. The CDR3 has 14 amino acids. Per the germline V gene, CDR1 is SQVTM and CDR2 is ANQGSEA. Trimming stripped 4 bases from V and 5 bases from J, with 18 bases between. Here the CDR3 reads CSVGGLGFEDEQYF. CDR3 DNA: TGCAGCGTTGGCGGATTAGGATTTGAGGACGAGCAGTACTTC.

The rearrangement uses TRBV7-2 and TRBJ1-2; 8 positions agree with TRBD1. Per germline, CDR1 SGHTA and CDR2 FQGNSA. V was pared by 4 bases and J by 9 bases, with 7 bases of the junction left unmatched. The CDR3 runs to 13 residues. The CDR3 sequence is CASSSDRGGRYTF. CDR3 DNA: TGTGCCAGCAGCTCCGACAGGGGCGGCCGCTACACCTTC. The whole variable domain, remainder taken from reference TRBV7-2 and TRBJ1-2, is GAGVSQSPSNKVTEKGKDVELRCDPISGHTALYWYRQSLGQGLEFLIYFQGNSAPDKSGLPSDRFSAERTGGSVSTLTIQRTQQEDSAVYLCASSSDRGGRYTFGSGTRLTVV.

This CDR3 reads CASSVVMGLGMGNEQFF. CDR3 DNA sequence: TGTGCCAGCAGTGTGGTTATGGGACTAGGCATGGGGAATGAGCAGTTCTTC. This rearrangement joins TRBV2 to TRBJ2-1, with 8 bases identical to TRBD2. The germline V gene encodes CDR1 SNHLY and CDR2 FYNNEI. This CDR3 is 17 amino acids long. The V segment lost 4 bases and the J segment 7 bases; nucleotides outside the gene matches: 15.

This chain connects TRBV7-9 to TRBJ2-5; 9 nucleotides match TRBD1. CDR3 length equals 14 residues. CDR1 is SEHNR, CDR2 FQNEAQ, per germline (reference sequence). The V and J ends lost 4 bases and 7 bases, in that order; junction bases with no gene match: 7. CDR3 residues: CASSSPGQGRTQYF. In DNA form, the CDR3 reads TGTGCCAGCAGCTCCCCGGGACAGGGAAGGACCCAGTACTTC.

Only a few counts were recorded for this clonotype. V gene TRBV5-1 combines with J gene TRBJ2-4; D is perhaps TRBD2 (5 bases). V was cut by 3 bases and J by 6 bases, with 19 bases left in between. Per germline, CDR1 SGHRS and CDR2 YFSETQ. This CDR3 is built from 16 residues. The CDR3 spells CASSSRLRELGNIQYF. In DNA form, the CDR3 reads TGCGCCAGCAGCTCTCGACTTAGAGAACTAGGAAACATTCAGTACTTC.